The 22 T cell receptor beta chains below all came from one sample that was sequenced in a study of T cell changes during pregnancy in multiple sclerosis. TCRdb's copy holds only in-frame clones and misses some; the assay was immunoSEQ multiplex PCR. Of roughly 93,000 clones listed, approximately 89% are singletons. The sequencing here drew on peripheral blood, taken before pregnancy. The receptor set was obtained from a female donor with multiple sclerosis, enrolled in a pregnancy study.

CDR3 DNA sequence: TGTGCCACCAGCGACCCCACTGGGGGGGCGAGGGAGACCCAGTACTTC. It specifies CATSDPTGGARETQYF. The genes are TRBV15 and TRBJ2-5; D is perhaps TRBD2 (7 bases). V was pared by 5 bases and J by 5 bases, with 21 bases between. This CDR3 region has 16 residues. In germline, CDR1 is LNHNV, CDR2 YYDKDF (reference sequence).

The rearrangement joins TRBV4-1 to TRBJ1-3; 7 bases align to TRBD1. The V gene end was trimmed by 2 bases and the J gene end by 4 bases; junction bases not matched to a gene: 17. Germline CDR1 reads MGHRA; CDR2 reads YSYEKL. The CDR3 is made up of 19 amino acids. The CDR3 is CASSQPAGHRGFLGNTIYF. CDR3 nucleotide sequence: TGCGCCAGCAGCCAACCCGCCGGCCACAGGGGCTTCCTGGGAAACACCATATATTTT.

V gene TRBV18 combines with J gene TRBJ1-2; 9 bases are shared with TRBD1. Trimming cost V 4 bases and J 6 bases; bases outside gene matches: 6. In germline, CDR1 is KGHSH, CDR2 LQKENI. The CDR3 is made up of 14 amino acids. The CDR3 nucleotides are TGTGCCAGCTCACTAGGGACAGGGTCTGATGGCTACACCTTC. Its protein is CASSLGTGSDGYTF.

V is TRBV27 and J is TRBJ1-5, with D tentatively TRBD1 (6 bases). The V end lost 6 bases, the J end lost 2 bases, and 17 bases lay between the germline ends. The length of the CDR3 is 16 residues. Germline-derived CDR1 and CDR2 are MNHEY and SMNVEV (reference sequence). In nucleotides, the CDR3 is TGTGCCAGCAGGGTAACAGGGCTCTCGGGCAATCAGCCCCAGCATTTT. Its protein is CASRVTGLSGNQPQHF.

This clone was observed a single time. Here the CDR3 reads CASSPRDRTYGYTF. The DNA of the CDR3 is TGTGCCAGCAGCCCCCGGGACAGAACCTATGGCTACACCTTC. The chain carries TRBV5-6 and TRBJ1-2; 7 bases line up with TRBD1. Germline CDR1 and CDR2: SGHDT and YYEEEE. With 4 bases clipped from V and 4 bases from J, the junction kept 7 bases outside the gene matches. The CDR3 runs 14 residues.

The chain joins TRBV7-6 to TRBJ2-1, with D possibly being TRBD2 (6 bases). CDR1 is SGHVS and CDR2 is FNYEAQ in the germline V gene. This CDR3 is built from 17 residues. Trimming cost V 2 bases and J 2 bases, with 16 bases left between them. The CDR3 sequence is CASSLRAYSGAYNEQFF. CDR3 sequence (DNA): TGTGCCAGCAGCTTAAGGGCTTATAGCGGAGCCTACAATGAGCAGTTCTTC.

The V gene is TRBV9, the J gene TRBJ1-2, with D possibly matching TRBD1 (5 bases). V was cut by 4 bases and J by 3 bases, with 16 bases left in between. The length of the CDR3 is 15 residues. Germline CDR1 and CDR2: SGDLS and YYNGEE. The chain's CDR3 is CASSPSPGGDYGYTF. As DNA, the CDR3 is TGTGCCAGCAGCCCCTCCCCGGGGGGAGACTATGGCTACACCTTC.

The genes are TRBV6-4 and TRBJ2-3, with a weak D call TRBD1 (7 bases). The CDR3 has 15 amino acids. Between the trimmed V and J ends, which lost 5 bases and 1 base, there was a span of 13 bases. Germline CDR1 MRHNA, CDR2 SNTAGT. For the CDR3, the DNA is TGTGCCAGCAGTAAAACAGGGGAGGGCACAGATACGCAGTATTTT. This sequence encodes CASSKTGEGTDTQYF.

The chain joins TRBV11-2 to TRBJ2-2; D remains ambiguous. V was shortened by 1 base and J by 1 base, with 7 bases between the two germline ends. Per germline, CDR1 SGHAT and CDR2 FQNNGV. The CDR3 spans 15 residues. CDR3 nucleotides: TGTGCCAGCAGCTTAGTCGCAGGGAACACCGGGGAGCTGTTTTTT. Translating gives CASSLVAGNTGELFF. The variable domain in full, completed from reference TRBV11-2 and TRBJ2-2, reads EAGVAQSPRYKIIEKRQSVAFWCNPISGHATLYWYQQILGQGPKLLIQFQNNGVVDDSQLPKDRFSAERLKGVDSTLKIQPAKLEDSAVYLCASSLVAGNTGELFFGEGSRLTVL.

The CDR3 protein is CASSYQGGFNYGYTF. The DNA for the CDR3 is TGTGCCAGCAGTTACCAAGGGGGCTTTAACTATGGCTACACCTTC. V gene TRBV6-5 combines with J gene TRBJ1-2; 7 bases fit TRBD1. CDR1 and CDR2 from the germline V gene are MNHEY and SVGAGI. CDR3 length: 15 amino acids. The V and J ends lost 2 bases and 1 base, in that order; junction bases with no gene match: 4.

The sample holds one count of this clone. V is TRBV9 and J is TRBJ2-3; D is unresolved. V shed 4 bases and J shed 0 bases, with 12 bases lying between them. Germline V gene data show CDR1 as SGDLS and CDR2 as YYNGEE. There are 15 residues in the CDR3. In DNA form, the CDR3 reads TGTGCCAGCAGCCTCGGTCGGTCTAGCACAGATACGCAGTATTTT. It specifies CASSLGRSSTDTQYF.

V is TRBV7-2 and J is TRBJ2-5, with 8 bases that match TRBD2. Per the germline V gene, CDR1 is SGHTA and CDR2 is FQGNSA. The CDR3 length is 15 residues. The J segment lost 1 base and the V segment lost 2 bases, leaving 3 bases of the junction unmatched. CDR3 sequence (DNA): TGTGCCAGCAGCTTACGCGGGGGGATCCAAGAGACCCAGTACTTC. This sequence encodes CASSLRGGIQETQYF.

This clone has just a few counts. This chain connects TRBV27 to TRBJ1-5; TRBD1 aligns across 8 bases. With V trimmed by 8 bases and J by 6 bases, 12 bases remained unmatched. The CDR3 loop spans 15 amino acids. CDR1 is MNHEY, CDR2 SMNVEV, per germline (reference sequence). The CDR3 region has the DNA TGTGCCAGCGGACAGGGCCTTTTATTAGGTCAGCCCCAGCATTTT. Translating it yields CASGQGLLLGQPQHF.

CDR3 DNA sequence: TGTGCCCATGAGGTCTCGGGAAACACCATATATTTT. Its protein product is CAHEVSGNTIYF. The chain links TRBV5-7 to TRBJ1-3; no reliable D call. TRBV5-7 is known as an ORF, though its function is uncertain. This CDR3 has 12 amino acids. V was shortened by 10 bases and J by 4 bases, with 12 bases between the two germline ends.

The V call is TRBV29-1, the J call TRBJ1-1, with a tentative D call TRBD1 (6 bases). V was trimmed by 7 bases and J by 0 bases, leaving 12 bases between them. This CDR3 spans 13 amino acids. Germline V lookup: CDR1 SQVTM, CDR2 ANQGSEA. The CDR3 nucleotides read TGCAGCGGAACCAGGGGCATGAACACTGAAGCTTTCTTT. Protein product: CSGTRGMNTEAFF.

The rearrangement links TRBV28 to TRBJ2-7; 8 nucleotides align to TRBD2. CDR1 is MDHEN, CDR2 SYDVKM, per germline. The CDR3 spans 14 residues. After removal of 8 bases from V and 4 bases from J, the junction contained 10 bases not matched to a gene. The CDR3 coding sequence is TGTGCCAGCCGGCGAGGACTAGCTGAGTACGAGCAGTACTTC. It specifies CASRRGLAEYEQYF.

This sequence joins TRBV23-1 and TRBJ2-1; unclear D gene. TRBV23-1 is known as an ORF, though its function is uncertain. The CDR3 consists of 12 residues. Trimming stripped 3 bases from V and 8 bases from J, with 8 bases between. Here the CDR3 reads CASSHPSYEQFF. The DNA for the CDR3 is TGCGCCAGCAGTCACCCGAGCTATGAGCAGTTCTTC.

The chain couples TRBV19 to TRBJ1-4; 7 nucleotides align to TRBD1. The germline CDR1 and CDR2 sequences are LNHDA and SQIVND (reference sequence). The CDR3 has 15 amino acids. With V trimmed by 5 bases and J by 8 bases, 11 bases remained unmatched. The CDR3 DNA follows: TGTGCCAGTAGTCTTCCACAGGGGCTGGGGGAAAAACTGTTTTTT. Encoded protein: CASSLPQGLGEKLFF.

The CDR3 coding sequence is TGTGCCAGCAGTCCGCCGGGACTAGCGGGAGCGGGGACCGGGGAGCTGTTTTTT. Translated: CASSPPGLAGAGTGELFF. The chain employs TRBV27 and TRBJ2-2; 14 nucleotides agree with TRBD2. Trimming cost V 5 bases and J 5 bases; bases outside gene matches: 10. CDR3 size: 18 residues. Germline loops: CDR1 MNHEY, CDR2 SMNVEV (reference sequence).

This chain connects TRBV28 to TRBJ2-7; D is possibly TRBD2 (6 bases). V was pared by 8 bases and J by 3 bases, with 20 bases between. Per the germline V gene, CDR1 is MDHEN and CDR2 is SYDVKM. The CDR3 totals 15 residues. The CDR3 protein is CASSSLGLSFYEQYF. CDR3 nucleotide sequence: TGTGCCAGCTCCAGTTTGGGACTTTCCTTCTACGAGCAGTACTTC.

This clone was seen just once. The chain joins TRBV7-8 to TRBJ2-5; the match to TRBD1 covers 8 bases. The germline V gene encodes CDR1 SGHVS and CDR2 FQNEAQ. The V gene end was trimmed by 5 bases and the J gene end by 3 bases; junction bases not matched to a gene: 8. This CDR3 has 15 amino acids. The CDR3 coding sequence is TGTGCCAGCAGCCCGACAGGGGTTTTAGAAGAGACCCAGTACTTC. This codes for CASSPTGVLEETQYF.

This clone was recorded once. The chain recombines TRBV5-1 with TRBJ2-7; 11 bases agree with TRBD2. Germline values: CDR1 SGHRS, CDR2 YFSETQ. The V and J ends lost 2 bases and 9 bases, in that order; junction bases with no gene match: 10. This CDR3 is 15 amino acids long. CDR3 sequence reads: CASSLLAGGPPRQYF. The DNA for the CDR3 is TGCGCCAGCAGCTTATTAGCGGGAGGGCCACCGCGGCAGTACTTC.